This TCR beta chain was sequenced in a study of siplizumab effects on memory and regulatory T cells. Findings of the study overall: A minor share of alloreactive clones matched unstimulated subsets. An assignable naive or memory phenotype was lacking in roughly 75-95% of proliferating CD4+ or CD8+ clones. The suppressive capacity of proliferating Tregs from siplizumab cultures remained unconfirmed.

The V and J ends lost 0 bases and 4 bases respectively, with 6 bases between them. This CDR3 comprises 13 residues. In germline, CDR1 is SGHRS, CDR2 YFSETQ. This clone appeared a single time. Its antigen is not identified. It was 85,000 to 100,000 TCR templates that were assayed per sample. The data were produced by immunoSEQ multiplex PCR, yet TCRdb's version contains in-frame clones alone and is incomplete. Altogether around 87,000 clones are present, 80% to 90% being singletons, with the ten largest covering more than 14%. The clonotype was recovered from a human donor in good health. This chain uses TRBV5-1 with TRBJ2-3; no definite D call. Sequenced input: CD4+ T cells sorted from blood. The CDR3 sequence is CASSLAPADTQYF. As DNA, the CDR3 is TGCGCCAGCAGCTTGGCCCCCGCAGATACGCAGTATTTT.